Below, 17 T cell receptor beta chains from the same sample are listed, as sequenced in a study of cytotoxic CD8 clonotypes in ibrutinib-treated CLL (dated by TCRdb to about 2021). The library relied on the immunoSEQ multiplex PCR assay. TCRdb took this table from immuneACCESS and kept in-frame rearrangements with V and J called. Such tables lack part of the clones; where checked against another copy, unresolved V genes explain under half of the gap, and the rest is unexplained. The sample yields approximately 32,000 clones; roughly 49% were counted once. The leading ten clones occupy about 19% of the sample. The sequencing used PBMCs, collected before ibrutinib treatment. The receptor set was obtained from a human donor with chronic lymphocytic leukemia.

This chain uses TRBV28 with TRBJ1-2, with 9 nucleotides matching TRBD1. This CDR3 has 17 residues. V gave up 5 bases and J gave up 4 bases; unmatched junction bases: 14. Per germline, CDR1 MDHEN and CDR2 SYDVKM. CDR3: CASSLPGQGSISYGYTF. The CDR3 nucleotides read TGTGCCAGCAGTCTCCCGGGACAGGGTTCGATCTCCTATGGCTACACCTTC.

The gene calls are TRBV6-5 and TRBJ1-1; D gene uncertain. Trimming removed 5 bases from V and 1 base from J, with 11 bases in between. Germline CDR1 is MNHEY and CDR2 is SVGAGI. There are 14 residues in the CDR3. CDR3: CASSPPPGNTEAFF. The DNA of the CDR3 is TGTGCCAGCAGTCCGCCCCCTGGGAACACTGAAGCTTTCTTT.

V usage is TRBV10-3 and J usage is TRBJ2-4; 7 bases line up with TRBD1. This CDR3 is built from 15 residues. The germline CDR1 and CDR2 sequences are ENHRY and SYGVKD. With V trimmed by 2 bases and J by 3 bases, 4 bases remained unmatched. CDR3 loop: CAISERQGSKNIQYF. As DNA, the CDR3 is TGTGCCATCAGTGAGAGACAGGGCAGCAAAAACATTCAGTACTTC.

This clone was seen more than once but under ten times. This sequence joins TRBV4-1 and TRBJ1-6; TRBD1 matches at 8 bases. Germline CDR1 reads MGHRA; CDR2 reads YSYEKL. The CDR3 is 16 residues long. The J segment lost 5 bases and the V segment lost 4 bases, leaving 7 bases of the junction unmatched. The CDR3 region has the DNA TGCGCCAGCAGCCGCCAGGGGGCACTAGATAATTCACCCCTCCACTTT. Protein: CASSRQGALDNSPLHF.

This rearrangement joins TRBV10-3 to TRBJ1-2, with TRBD1 as a possible D gene (6 bases). The CDR3 length is 13 residues. With 3 bases removed from V and 6 bases from J, the gap between germline ends came to 11 bases. CDR1 and CDR2 from the germline V gene are ENHRY and SYGVKD. The CDR3 DNA sequence: TGTGCCATCAGTGATTACAGGGTTGATGGCTACACCTTC. Protein product: CAISDYRVDGYTF.

Only a few counts were recorded for this clone. The CDR3 bases are TGTGCCAGCAGCTTGGTTGGGGAGGAATCACCCCTCCACTTT. This translates into CASSLVGEESPLHF. This sequence joins TRBV5-6 and TRBJ1-6, with D uncertain. CDR1 and CDR2 (germline): SGHDT, YYEEEE. The V gene lost 0 bases and the J gene lost 10 bases, with 11 bases spanning the gap. The CDR3 totals 14 residues.

The rearrangement joins TRBV11-2 to TRBJ2-3; a possible D gene is TRBD1 (5 bases). The V end was cut by 0 bases, the J end by 2 bases, with 6 bases between. This CDR3 contains 14 residues. Germline-derived CDR1 and CDR2 are SGHAT and FQNNGV. The CDR3 sequence is CASSLDRVTDTQYF. The CDR3, as DNA: TGTGCCAGCAGCTTAGACAGGGTCACAGATACGCAGTATTTT.

This clone was counted only a few times. The chain couples TRBV7-2 to TRBJ1-2; D uncertain. This CDR3 contains 15 residues. The ends were cut back, 6 bases at V and 3 bases at J, with 17 bases in the middle. Germline V gene data show CDR1 as SGHTA and CDR2 as FQGNSA. The DNA for the CDR3 is TGTGCCAGCAGTTTAACCCTTGGCGTCTACTATGGCTACACCTTC. It yields the protein CASSLTLGVYYGYTF.

This clone was seen more than once but under ten times. V is TRBV11-2 and J is TRBJ2-2; unclear D gene. The CDR3 covers 13 residues. Trimming left V 5 bases short and J 5 bases short, with 9 bases between. In germline, CDR1 is SGHAT, CDR2 FQNNGV. The CDR3 loop is CASSAHETGELFF. CDR3 sequence (DNA): TGTGCCAGCAGCGCGCACGAGACCGGGGAGCTGTTTTTT.

As regards this clone: One end of the junction fails to match germline, which may point to a read error. This chain joins TRBV7-7 and TRBJ2-1; possibly TRBD1 for D (8 bases). The germline V gene has CDR1 SSHAT and CDR2 FNYEAQ (reference sequence). The CDR3 runs 15 residues. CDR3 in DNA: TGTGCTAGCAGCCTAGACAGGGGAGGGGACAATGAGCAGTTCTTC. It specifies CASSLDRGGDNEQFF.

The rearrangement uses TRBV27 and TRBJ2-2, with 12 bases that match TRBD2. The CDR3 runs 19 residues. J lost 7 bases, V lost 0 bases, and 12 bases had no gene match. The V gene's germline CDR1 is MNHEY and CDR2 SMNVEV (reference sequence). For the CDR3, the DNA is TGTGCCAGCAGTTTATCGCCTAGCGGGGGGGCTCAGAAGAGCGGGGAGCTGTTTTTT. Amino acid sequence: CASSLSPSGGAQKSGELFF.

This clone appeared many times. V is TRBV21-1 and J is TRBJ1-5. TRBV21-1 is a listed pseudogene. CDR3 length equals 15 residues. CDR3 nucleotide sequence: TGTGCCAGCAGCAAATTAGTTGGGGGGAATCAGCCCCAGCATTTT. Translating it yields CASSKLVGGNQPQHF.

The rearrangement joins TRBV5-4 to TRBJ1-4; D perhaps matches TRBD1 (5 bases). CDR3 length: 16 residues. V shed 1 base and J shed 3 bases, with 13 bases lying between them. Germline V gene data show CDR1 as SGHNT and CDR2 as YYREEE (reference sequence). The CDR3 sequence is CASSLTGRAPNEKLFF. The CDR3 DNA follows: TGTGCCAGCAGCTTGACAGGAAGAGCTCCTAATGAAAAACTGTTTTTT.

This clone occurred a few times. This rearrangement joins TRBV6-1 to TRBJ2-1; 9 bases are shared with TRBD2. The CDR3 totals 16 residues. The junction had 7 bases not matched to a gene; V was cut back by 3 bases and J by 4 bases. Per germline, CDR1 MNHNS and CDR2 SASEGT. The CDR3 spells CASSDASGEVYNEQFF. In nucleotides, the CDR3 is TGTGCCAGCAGTGACGCTAGCGGGGAGGTATACAATGAGCAGTTCTTC.

This clone was seen a few times. The CDR3 is CASSYSGQWDNSPLHF. Here the CDR3 DNA reads TGTGCCAGCAGTTACTCGGGACAGTGGGATAATTCACCCCTCCACTTT. The chain employs TRBV6-5 and TRBJ1-6, with 7 bases aligning to TRBD1. The CDR3 is 16 residues long. V lost 0 bases to trimming and J lost 5 bases; unmatched junction nucleotides: 4. The V gene's germline CDR1 is MNHEY and CDR2 SVGAGI.

This clone was recorded many times. The chain joins TRBV4-1 to TRBJ2-2; 12 positions match TRBD2. CDR1 and CDR2 (germline): MGHRA, YSYEKL. The CDR3 has 18 amino acids. With V trimmed by 3 bases and J by 3 bases, 8 bases remained unmatched. The CDR3 reads CASSHLPGLAGYTGELFF. The CDR3 DNA reads as TGCGCCAGCAGCCACCTCCCGGGACTAGCGGGTTACACCGGGGAGCTGTTTTTT.

V gene TRBV7-9 combines with J gene TRBJ2-5; weak D call: TRBD1 (6 bases). V lost 4 bases to trimming and J lost 5 bases, with 11 bases between them. The CDR3 is 13 residues long. The germline V gene encodes CDR1 SEHNR and CDR2 FQNEAQ (reference sequence). CDR3 sequence: CASSSGAGETQYF. As DNA, the CDR3 is TGTGCCAGCAGCTCAGGGGCGGGTGAGACCCAGTACTTC.